The entry below describes one T cell receptor beta chain. Its antigen is not known. The data stem from a study of cytomegalovirus exposure and HLA in healthy donors. General study points: In a later analysis, productive TCRs from donors in an Asian-associated ancestry cluster reportedly carried fewer N-insertions than the cohort mean. Productive rates of about 87% or about 30% were seen for most TCR beta V segments in an earlier analysis.

The primer mix had 60 Vbeta and 13 Jbeta primers. Clones were read by immunoSEQ multiplex PCR, and TCRdb kept only the in-frame ones, dropping some. Of more than 110,000 clones listed, 75% to 85% are singletons. The sample consisted of PBMCs. This receptor was obtained from a man aged 50 to 60 in good health and CMV-seronegative.

The CDR3 protein is CASSLERQGNTEAFF. The CDR3 nucleotides read TGCGCCAGCAGCTTGGAGAGACAGGGGAACACTGAAGCTTTCTTT. The chain combines TRBV5-1 with TRBJ1-1; 7 positions match TRBD1. The V gene end was trimmed by 0 bases and the J gene end by 1 base; junction bases not matched to a gene: 3. This CDR3 comprises 15 residues. Germline V gene lookup returns CDR1 SGHRS and CDR2 YFSETQ.